Below, one T cell receptor beta chain is given with its context. What it recognizes is unknown. The data belong to a study of OX40 agonist ivuxolimab in advanced cancers. Study summary: The dose-escalation cohort had hepatocellular carcinoma, melanoma, renal cell or head and neck cancer. Study observations and caveats: Dosing at 0.1 to 3.0 mg/kg was accompanied by clonal expansion of CD4+ and CD8+ blood T cells by week 6. Also showing low normalized T-cell clonal expansion were some of the nonresponders. Relative to CD4+, CD8+ T cells held more expanded clones on average.

Profiled with immunoSEQ multiplex PCR; TCRdb holds only in-frame clones, not every one. Of about 90,000 clones detected, less than 95% appear once; the ten largest clones hold about 9%. The CDR3 totals 21 residues. Germline trimming cut 1 base from V and 0 bases from J; bases unmatched to any gene: 10. The germline gives CDR1 SGHTA, CDR2 FQGTGA. This TCR was recovered from an adult with an advanced solid tumor such as melanoma, head and neck, liver or kidney cancer. The sample in question was CD4+ or CD8+ T cells sorted from blood, obtained in a trial of the OX40 agonist ivuxolimab. This chain uses TRBV7-3 with TRBJ2-2, with 14 bases identical to TRBD2. The CDR3 bases are TGTGCCAGCAGCTTAAAACCGACTAGCGGGAGGGCTACTGCGAACACCGGGGAGCTGTTTTTT. This sequence encodes CASSLKPTSGRATANTGELFF. The full variable domain, its missing parts supplied by reference TRBV7-3 and TRBJ2-2, is GAGVSQTPSNKVTEKGKYVELRCDPISGHTALYWYRQSLGQGPEFLIYFQGTGAADDSGLPNDRFFAVRPEGSVSTLKIQRTERGDSAVYLCASSLKPTSGRATANTGELFFGEGSRLTVL.